Presented here are 24 T cell receptor beta chains from one specimen sequenced in a study of T cells in localized non-small cell lung cancer. Libraries were prepared by immunoSEQ multiplex PCR; TCRdb keeps only in-frame clonotypes and omits some of them. The data contain about 130,000 clones, 89% of them singletons. This specimen was peripheral blood, taken before any cancer treatment. These receptor sequences come from an older female donor with stage I lung adenocarcinoma.

The chain joins TRBV25-1 to TRBJ1-2; no reliable D call. Germline V gene data show CDR1 as MGHDK and CDR2 as SYGVNS. The CDR3 is 12 amino acids. V was pared by 4 bases and J by 5 bases, with 8 bases between. CDR3 sequence (DNA): TGTGCCAGCAGTGTCGGCGCATATGGCTACACCTTC. It yields the protein CASSVGAYGYTF.

The rearrangement links TRBV28 to TRBJ1-5; maybe TRBD1 (5 bases). Germline CDR1 MDHEN, CDR2 SYDVKM. Deletions cut 7 bases from V and 0 bases from J, with 22 bases between. This CDR3 has 18 amino acids. The CDR3 protein is CASTTNNRQGNSNQPQHF. The CDR3 DNA is TGTGCCAGCACGACTAATAACCGGCAGGGAAATAGCAATCAGCCCCAGCATTTT.

This chain joins TRBV30 and TRBJ1-1, with D hard to call. The V end was cut by 3 bases, the J end by 5 bases, with 4 bases between. The CDR3 extends over 10 amino acids. The germline CDR1 and CDR2 sequences are GTSNPN and SVGIG (reference sequence). The CDR3 here is CAWRRTEAFF. The CDR3 bases are TGTGCCTGGAGGAGGACTGAAGCTTTCTTT.

The chain joins TRBV2 to TRBJ2-3; D might be TRBD2 (7 bases). The CDR3 runs to 15 residues. The ends were cut back, 0 bases at V and 4 bases at J, with 11 bases in the middle. Germline CDR1 SNHLY, CDR2 FYNNEI. The CDR3 bases are TGTGCCAGCAGTGAAGCGCGGGGGCGGGCAGATACGCAGTATTTT. Translating it yields CASSEARGRADTQYF. Full variable domain (rest looked up from reference TRBV2 and TRBJ2-3): EPEVTQTPSHQVTQMGQEVILRCVPISNHLYFYWYRQILGQKVEFLVSFYNNEISEKSEIFDDQFSVERPDGSNFTLKIRSTKLEDSAMYFCASSEARGRADTQYFGPGTRLTVL.

This clone was seen a single time. The chain has TRBV5-6 and TRBJ1-1, with D perhaps matching TRBD1 (6 bases). V gave up 2 bases and J gave up 3 bases, with 14 bases separating them. The germline CDR1 and CDR2 sequences are SGHDT and YYEEEE. The CDR3 sequence is 15 residues long. CDR3 protein: CASSLVGQGYTEAFF. CDR3 coding DNA: TGTGCCAGCAGCTTAGTTGGGCAGGGGTACACTGAAGCTTTCTTT.

With regard to this clone: This is likely an artifact of a read error, given a far larger clone one base away. J is TRBJ1-1 and V is TRBV5-6; D perhaps matches TRBD1 (5 bases). CDR3 length: 14 amino acids. V shed 0 bases and J shed 4 bases, with 10 bases lying between them. Germline assignment: CDR1 SGHDT and CDR2 YYEEEE. The CDR3 region is CASSLGVGVTEAFF. CDR3 nucleotide sequence: TGTGCCAGCAGCTTGGGCGTGGGGGTCACTGAAGCTTTCTTT.

This chain joins TRBV29-1 and TRBJ1-1; D is uncertain. The CDR3 covers 12 residues. Germline V gene data show CDR1 as SQVTM and CDR2 as ANQGSEA. V was cut by 3 bases and J by 8 bases, with 13 bases left in between. CDR3 in DNA: TGCAGCGTTGAGGAACGAACACTAGAAGCTTTCTTT. Its translation is CSVEERTLEAFF.

This rearrangement joins TRBV7-9 to TRBJ2-7; D might be TRBD1 (7 bases). Germline-derived CDR1 and CDR2 are SEHNR and FQNEAQ (reference sequence). CDR3 length equals 13 residues. Trimming cost V 3 bases and J 6 bases, with 12 bases left between them. For the CDR3, the DNA is TGTGCCAGCAGCTTGACAGGGAGGTCCGAGCAGTACTTC. This gives the protein CASSLTGRSEQYF.

This sequence joins TRBV5-1 and TRBJ2-1; 9 bases are a match to TRBD2. CDR3 length: 16 amino acids. The V gene's germline CDR1 is SGHRS and CDR2 YFSETQ. The V gene end was trimmed by 0 bases and the J gene end by 5 bases; junction bases not matched to a gene: 6. The CDR3 here is CASSLVRASGNNEQFF. The CDR3 coding sequence is TGCGCCAGCAGCTTGGTTAGGGCTAGCGGGAACAATGAGCAGTTCTTC. Filled out from reference TRBV5-1 and TRBJ2-1, the complete variable domain reads KAGVTQTPRYLIKTRGQQVTLSCSPISGHRSVSWYQQTPGQGLQFLFEYFSETQRNKGNFPGRFSGRQFSNSRSEMNVSTLELGDSALYLCASSLVRASGNNEQFFGPGTRLTVL.

V gene TRBV4-1 combines with J gene TRBJ2-2; D perhaps matches TRBD1 (6 bases). The CDR3 is 14 residues long. Germline V gene sequence: CDR1 MGHRA, CDR2 YSYEKL. V was clipped by 10 bases and J by 0 bases, with 12 bases between them. The CDR3: CATQTGPNTGELFF. The CDR3, as DNA: TGCGCCACGCAGACAGGCCCGAACACCGGGGAGCTGTTTTTT.

The gene calls are TRBV30 and TRBJ2-5; TRBD2 is a possible D gene (5 bases). The germline V and J ends were trimmed by 1 base and 2 bases, with 14 bases remaining between them. This CDR3 is 15 amino acids long. Germline CDR1 reads GTSNPN; CDR2 reads SVGIG (reference sequence). The CDR3 nucleotides read TGTGCCTGGAGTGGAGGAGAAAGAGGGCAAGAGACCCAGTACTTC. Amino acids: CAWSGGERGQETQYF.

Comment on this clone: The identical CDR3 is also encoded by other nucleotide sequences in the sample. The chain uses TRBV28 and TRBJ2-7; a weak D match, TRBD1 (5 bases). There are 13 residues in the CDR3. Germline loops: CDR1 MDHEN, CDR2 SYDVKM. V lost 6 bases and J lost 2, with 11 bases in between. CDR3 DNA: TGTGCCAGCAGGAAGACAGTGGCCTACGAGCAGTACTTC. Encoded protein: CASRKTVAYEQYF. Full variable domain (missing parts from reference TRBV28 and TRBJ2-7): DVKVTQSSRYLVKRTGEKVFLECVQDMDHENMFWYRQDPGLGLRLIYFSYDVKMKEKGDIPEGYSVSREKKERFSLILESASTNQTSMYLCASRKTVAYEQYFGPGTRLTVT.

The V gene is TRBV9, the J gene TRBJ1-4, with TRBD1 as a possible D gene (5 bases). Trimming cost V 2 bases and J 5 bases, with 7 bases left between them. The CDR3 is 13 amino acids. Germline CDR1 and CDR2: SGDLS and YYNGEE. CDR3 nucleotides: TGTGCCAGCAGCGTGGGGCAAAATGAAAAACTGTTTTTT. Translated, it gives CASSVGQNEKLFF.

The chain joins TRBV27 to TRBJ2-6; unclear D gene. The CDR3 is 18 amino acids. V dropped 1 base and J dropped 1 base, with 14 bases sitting between them. Germline V CDR1 and CDR2: MNHEY, SMNVEV (reference sequence). The CDR3 loop is CASSLFATLLSGANVLTF. For the CDR3, the DNA is TGTGCCAGCAGTTTATTCGCGACACTCTTGTCTGGGGCCAACGTCCTGACTTTC.

The chain links TRBV5-5 to TRBJ2-7, with 9 positions matching TRBD1. Germline values: CDR1 SGHKS, CDR2 YYEKEE (reference sequence). The CDR3 has 14 residues. Trimming cost V 6 bases and J 2 bases; bases outside gene matches: 6. The chain's CDR3 is CASTRTGDPYEQYF. CDR3 in DNA: TGTGCCAGCACCCGGACAGGGGACCCCTACGAGCAGTACTTC.

The rearrangement links TRBV7-8 to TRBJ1-2; TRBD1 might be the D (6 bases). The CDR3 has 15 amino acids. Trimming removed 4 bases from V and 5 bases from J, with 17 bases in between. The germline CDR1 and CDR2 sequences are SGHVS and FQNEAQ. This chain's CDR3 is CASSSTGLDSYGYTF. In DNA form, the CDR3 reads TGTGCCAGCAGCTCGACAGGATTAGACAGTTATGGCTACACCTTC.

The chain joins TRBV28 to TRBJ1-1; a possible D gene is TRBD1 (5 bases). This CDR3 comprises 15 residues. V gave up 2 bases and J gave up 1 base, with 11 bases separating them. CDR1 is MDHEN and CDR2 is SYDVKM in the germline V gene. The CDR3 DNA follows: TGTGCCAGCAGTTTAATCGCAGGGCAGAACACTGAAGCTTTCTTT. Encoded protein: CASSLIAGQNTEAFF.

The chain is built from TRBV16 and TRBJ2-1; 8 bases map to TRBD2. This CDR3 has 15 residues. V trimming: 4 bases; J trimming: 5 bases; junction bases outside the gene matches: 7. Germline V gives CDR1 KGHSY, CDR2 FQNENV. CDR3 in DNA: TGTGCCAGCAGCCTTACTAGCGGAAGGAACAATGAGCAGTTCTTC. Its translation is CASSLTSGRNNEQFF.

This clone has a single count. V and J are TRBV6-1 and TRBJ2-5; TRBD2 aligns across 7 bases. The CDR3 totals 16 residues. CDR1 and CDR2 from the germline V gene are MNHNS and SASEGT. V lost 4 bases and J lost 5; bases outside the gene matches: 13. The CDR3 reads CASSAPRGGGVETQYF. In nucleotides, the CDR3 is TGTGCCAGCAGTGCCCCCCGGGGTGGGGGGGTCGAGACCCAGTACTTC.

This clone was recorded once. This sequence joins TRBV28 and TRBJ2-1, with TRBD2 matching 10 bases. V gave up 1 base and J gave up 0 bases; unmatched junction bases: 3. Germline V gene sequence: CDR1 MDHEN, CDR2 SYDVKM. There are 17 residues in the CDR3. The CDR3 spells CASSLFSSGSSYNEQFF. Here the CDR3 DNA reads TGTGCCAGCAGTTTATTTTCTAGCGGGAGCTCCTACAATGAGCAGTTCTTC.

CDR3 loop: CASSLDAGGSYNEQFF. Here the CDR3 DNA reads TGCGCCAGCAGCTTGGACGCGGGAGGGTCCTACAATGAGCAGTTCTTC. The chain joins TRBV5-1 to TRBJ2-1, with 9 positions matching TRBD2. CDR1 is SGHRS, CDR2 YFSETQ, per germline. This CDR3 has 16 residues. The junction had 2 bases not matched to a gene; V was cut back by 0 bases and J by 1 base.

The sample holds one count of this clone. The V gene is TRBV10-1, the J gene TRBJ2-7, with no clear D. This CDR3 contains 10 residues. Trimming stripped 8 bases from V and 4 bases from J, with 6 bases between. CDR1 WNHNN and CDR2 SYGVQD come from the germline V gene (reference sequence). The CDR3 protein is CASPQYEQYF. The CDR3 coding sequence is TGCGCCAGCCCCCAGTACGAGCAGTACTTC.

V gene TRBV28 combines with J gene TRBJ2-1; TRBD1 matches at 9 bases. With V trimmed by 10 bases and J by 8 bases, 18 bases remained unmatched. The CDR3 has 16 amino acids. Germline V gene sequence: CDR1 MDHEN, CDR2 SYDVKM. The CDR3: CATTSPGQGKTDEQFF. Here the CDR3 DNA reads TGTGCCACCACCAGCCCGGGACAGGGTAAGACCGATGAGCAGTTCTTC.

The chain recombines TRBV5-1 with TRBJ1-2, with 8 bases matching TRBD1. The CDR3 consists of 14 residues. V shed 4 bases and J 7 bases; nucleotides not matched to a gene: 9. Germline V gene lookup returns CDR1 SGHRS and CDR2 YFSETQ. The CDR3 nucleotides are TGCGCCAGCAGCACGTCGACAGGGGAGGGTGGCTACACCTTC. Protein: CASSTSTGEGGYTF. The complete variable domain, with remaining parts taken from reference TRBV5-1 and TRBJ1-2, reads KAGVTQTPRYLIKTRGQQVTLSCSPISGHRSVSWYQQTPGQGLQFLFEYFSETQRNKGNFPGRFSGRQFSNSRSEMNVSTLELGDSALYLCASSTSTGEGGYTFGSGTRLTVV.